Following are 29 T cell receptor beta chains from one sample sequenced in a study of identical twins. TCRdb re-derived calls from the 5' RACE reads in MiXCR, one entry per CDR3 protein. The sample consists of hundreds of thousands of distinct CDR3 sequences, more than 9% of them appearing once. These data were also filed under a second study, of yellow fever vaccine responses in identical twins.

The sample taken for sequencing was PBMCs. The receptors here all came from a woman between 18 and 30 years old in good health.

This clonotype was picked up a small number of times. The CDR3 sequence is CASSTPTGFTDTQYF. The CDR3 DNA reads as TGTGCCAGCAGTACTCCGACAGGGTTCACAGATACGCAGTATTTT. The chain links TRBV28 to TRBJ2-3; 7 nucleotides align to TRBD1. Germline-derived CDR1 and CDR2 are MDHEN and SYDVKM. The CDR3 has 15 amino acids. V trimming: 5 bases; J trimming: 2 bases; junction bases outside the gene matches: 7.

The chain recombines TRBV7-8 with TRBJ2-1, with 7 nucleotides matching TRBD2. After removal of 3 bases from V and 3 bases from J, the junction contained 2 bases not matched to a gene. CDR1 is SGHVS, CDR2 FQNEAQ, per germline. The CDR3 covers 14 residues. The CDR3 nucleotides are TGTGCCAGCAGCTTCTGGGGGGGCTACAATGAGCAGTTCTTC. Protein product: CASSFWGGYNEQFF.

This clonotype was detected only a few times. The chain has TRBV29-1 and TRBJ1-1, with 10 bases aligning to TRBD1. From germline, CDR1 is SQVTM and CDR2 ANQGSEA. With 7 bases clipped from V and 1 base from J, the junction kept 3 bases outside the gene matches. This CDR3 has 13 residues. The CDR3 spells CSADRGRNTEAFF. CDR3 bases: TGCAGCGCGGACAGGGGGAGGAACACTGAAGCTTTCTTT.

The J gene is TRBJ1-2, the V gene TRBV6-5, with 11 bases lining up with TRBD1. Unmatched junction bases numbered 1, after V lost 0 bases and J lost 4 bases. CDR1 is MNHEY, CDR2 SVGAGI, per germline. The CDR3 is 15 residues long. As DNA, the CDR3 is TGTGCCAGCAGTTACTCGGGACAGGGGGGCTATGGCTACACCTTC. Its translation is CASSYSGQGGYGYTF.

This sequence joins TRBV6-1 and TRBJ1-6; 7 bases align to TRBD1. Germline V lookup: CDR1 MNHNS, CDR2 SASEGT. The CDR3 covers 18 residues. J gave up 0 bases and V 6 bases, and 11 bases lay outside the gene matches. The CDR3 here is CASSPPGQYRSYNSPLHF. The CDR3 bases are TGTGCCAGCAGCCCCCCGGGACAGTACCGCTCCTATAATTCACCCCTCCACTTT.

The genes are TRBV5-1 and TRBJ2-5; 15 bases are a match to TRBD2. V lost 3 bases and J lost 5; bases outside the gene matches: 5. The CDR3 runs 16 residues. Per germline, CDR1 SGHRS and CDR2 YFSETQ. CDR3 region: CASSSGLAGGAETQYF. For the CDR3, the DNA is TGCGCCAGCAGCTCAGGACTAGCGGGAGGGGCGGAGACCCAGTACTTC.

As for this clonotype: Being one base from a much bigger clone, this may be a read error. This chain joins TRBV7-9 and TRBJ2-4; the D is unclear. CDR3 length equals 13 residues. Germline values: CDR1 SEHNR, CDR2 FQNEAQ (reference sequence). CDR3 nucleotide sequence: TGTACCAGCTTGGAAGGATCCAAAAACATTCAGTACTTC. It is translated as CTSLEGSKNIQYF.

The table lists this clonotype with many counts. The chain combines TRBV29-1 with TRBJ2-3, with 9 bases identical to TRBD2. The CDR3 is 14 amino acids. The V gene's germline CDR1 is SQVTM and CDR2 ANQGSEA. The V and J ends lost 7 bases and 2 bases, in that order; junction bases with no gene match: 7. The CDR3 DNA follows: TGCAGCGGGCTAGCGGGACGATCCACAGATACGCAGTATTTT. Its translation is CSGLAGRSTDTQYF.

The genes are TRBV4-2 and TRBJ2-7, with D unclear. The CDR3 extends over 15 amino acids. V was clipped by 1 base and J by 0 bases, with 10 bases between them. The germline CDR1 and CDR2 sequences are LGHNA and YNFKEQ. This CDR3 reads CASSQGAASSYEQYV. The CDR3 DNA follows: TGTGCCAGCAGCCAAGGGGCGGCGAGCTCCTACGAGCAGTACGTC.

A few counts support this clonotype. The chain links TRBV7-9 to TRBJ2-2; D tentatively reads TRBD1 or TRBD2 (5 bases each). This CDR3 comprises 12 residues. CDR1 and CDR2 from the germline V gene are SEHNR and FQNEAQ (reference sequence). Trimming pared 8 bases from V and 5 bases from J, leaving 9 bases between. CDR3 DNA sequence: TGTGCCAGCGGCTGGGGGACCGGGGAGCTGTTTTTT. This gives the protein CASGWGTGELFF. The full variable domain, completed using reference TRBV7-9 and TRBJ2-2, is DTGVSQNPRHKITKRGQNVTFRCDPISEHNRLYWYRQTLGQGPEFLTYFQNEAQLEKSRLLSDRFSAERPKGSFSTLEIQRTEQGDSAMYLCASGWGTGELFFGEGSRLTVL.

This clonotype was observed a few times. The chain combines TRBV10-3 with TRBJ1-2; D is possibly TRBD1 (5 bases). This CDR3 region has 12 residues. Germline V gives CDR1 ENHRY, CDR2 SYGVKD. V was cut by 6 bases and J by 6 bases, with 11 bases left in between. This CDR3 is CAIRAGLDGYTF. The CDR3 DNA reads TGTGCCATCAGGGCAGGGTTGGATGGCTACACCTTC.

This rearrangement joins TRBV6-1 to TRBJ2-6; D call uncertain. V was trimmed by 3 bases and J by 0 bases, leaving 6 bases between them. This CDR3 comprises 15 residues. The V gene's germline CDR1 is MNHNS and CDR2 SASEGT. The CDR3: CASSESSSGANVLTF. CDR3 coding DNA: TGTGCCAGCAGTGAGAGCAGCTCTGGGGCCAACGTCCTGACTTTC.

The rearrangement joins TRBV20-1 to TRBJ2-5; D remains ambiguous. Between the trimmed V and J ends, which lost 8 bases and 10 bases, there was a span of 17 bases. Germline CDR1 and CDR2: DFQATT and SNEGSKA (reference sequence). The length of the CDR3 is 11 residues. The CDR3 nucleotides read TGCAGTCCTACCCAGCAGGCGGTCCAGTACTTC. Translating it yields CSPTQQAVQYF.

In this sample, this clonotype turned up a few times. The chain is built from TRBV28 and TRBJ2-5; maybe TRBD1 (6 bases). The CDR3 extends over 16 amino acids. Germline-derived CDR1 and CDR2 are MDHEN and SYDVKM. Between the trimmed V and J ends, which lost 2 bases and 0 bases, there was a span of 13 bases. The CDR3 bases are TGTGCCAGCAGTTTACCTTCGGCAGGGGACCAAGAGACCCAGTACTTC. It is translated as CASSLPSAGDQETQYF.

The genes are TRBV2 and TRBJ2-1; D unclear. V was shortened by 10 bases and J by 6 bases, with 13 bases between the two germline ends. Per the germline V gene, CDR1 is SNHLY and CDR2 is FYNNEI. The length of the CDR3 is 12 residues. CDR3: CATQDLSNEQFF. The CDR3 DNA sequence: TGTGCCACCCAGGACCTTTCCAATGAGCAGTTCTTC.

This sequence joins TRBV2 and TRBJ1-2; D not certain. The CDR3 loop spans 12 amino acids. Germline V gene sequence: CDR1 SNHLY, CDR2 FYNNEI. V was pared by 6 bases and J by 1 base, with 6 bases between. The CDR3 loop is CASRLLNYGYTF. In DNA form, the CDR3 reads TGTGCCAGCAGGTTACTTAACTATGGCTACACCTTC.

This clonotype appeared many times. The chain recombines TRBV4-1 with TRBJ1-3; D is undetermined. Germline loops: CDR1 MGHRA, CDR2 YSYEKL. V lost 0 bases to trimming and J lost 2 bases, with 8 bases between them. The CDR3 covers 15 residues. The CDR3 nucleotides read TGCGCCAGCAGCCAAGATAGAGGGACTGGAAACACCATATATTTT. Translation: CASSQDRGTGNTIYF.

This clonotype was seen many times. The chain recombines TRBV12-3 or TRBV12-4 with TRBJ2-3; 7 bases are a match to TRBD2. V was pared by 5 bases and J by 7 bases, with 12 bases of the junction left unmatched. CDR3 length: 15 amino acids. CDR3 coding DNA: TGTGCCAGCAGTCCCGGGACTCTGGGAGGGAATACGCAGTATTTT. The encoded protein is CASSPGTLGGNTQYF.

This clonotype has a handful of counts. The V call is TRBV5-4, the J call TRBJ2-2; no definite D call. Germline CDR1 and CDR2: SGHNT and YYREEE (reference sequence). Trimming removed 3 bases from V and 8 bases from J, with 14 bases in between. The CDR3 length is 14 residues. CDR3: CASSWTLRPGELFF. The CDR3 nucleotides are TGTGCCAGCAGCTGGACGCTTCGCCCGGGGGAGCTGTTTTTT.

The chain combines TRBV7-8 with TRBJ1-6, with D possibly matching TRBD1 (5 bases). This CDR3 contains 17 residues. V lost 2 bases and J 5 bases, leaving 16 bases between the germline ends. The germline V gene has CDR1 SGHVS and CDR2 FQNEAQ. The CDR3 sequence is CASSLFRWGDDNSPLHF. As DNA, the CDR3 is TGTGCCAGCAGCTTATTCAGATGGGGGGATGATAATTCACCCCTCCACTTT.

This clonotype was counted only a few times. The J gene is TRBJ1-4, the V gene TRBV3-1, with D unclear. Between the trimmed V and J ends, which lost 1 base and 7 bases, there was a span of 7 bases. Germline CDR1 and CDR2: LGHDT and YNNKEL (reference sequence). This CDR3 is built from 13 residues. DNA of the CDR3: TGTGCCAGCAGCCAAGGAGTGTTTGAAAAACTGTTTTTT. This translates into CASSQGVFEKLFF.

This clonotype was seen more than once but under ten times. V usage is TRBV6-1 and J usage is TRBJ1-5; 7 bases align to TRBD1. V lost 5 bases to trimming and J lost 6 bases; unmatched junction nucleotides: 7. This CDR3 is 14 amino acids long. Per germline, CDR1 MNHNS and CDR2 SASEGT. The CDR3 loop is CASSPAGGAQPQHF. The CDR3, as DNA: TGTGCCAGCAGTCCCGCAGGGGGTGCTCAGCCCCAGCATTTT.

The chain combines TRBV3-1 with TRBJ2-7; unclear D gene. Germline CDR1 is LGHDT and CDR2 is YNNKEL (reference sequence). V was pared by 11 bases and J by 0 bases, with 26 bases between. CDR3 size: 17 residues. The CDR3 coding sequence is TGTGCCTGCTCCCGAAGACCTGTATGGCAGAGCTCCTACGAGCAGTACTTC. Translating it yields CACSRRPVWQSSYEQYF.

This clonotype was observed a handful of times. V gene TRBV15 combines with J gene TRBJ2-4; maybe TRBD1 (5 bases). Between the trimmed V and J ends, which lost 0 bases and 0 bases, there was a span of 18 bases. Germline values: CDR1 LNHNV, CDR2 YYDKDF (reference sequence). The CDR3 totals 19 residues. The CDR3 loop is CATSRDVSDSKIAKNIQYF. The CDR3 coding sequence is TGTGCCACCAGCAGAGATGTGTCCGACAGCAAAATAGCCAAAAACATTCAGTACTTC.

This clonotype has more than one count but fewer than ten. J is TRBJ2-3 and V is TRBV2; D may be TRBD2 (7 bases). This CDR3 comprises 15 residues. The V end lost 3 bases, the J end lost 5 bases, and 15 bases lay between the germline ends. Germline V gene lookup returns CDR1 SNHLY and CDR2 FYNNEI. As DNA, the CDR3 is TGTGCCAGCAGTGATGTTGGGGGGGCTGGAGATACGCAGTATTTT. It is translated as CASSDVGGAGDTQYF.

The chain combines TRBV10-2 with TRBJ2-5; 12 bases are shared with TRBD2. V shed 8 bases and J 2 bases; nucleotides not matched to a gene: 9. Germline V gives CDR1 WSHSY, CDR2 SAAADI. The CDR3 spans 16 residues. CDR3 sequence reads: CASGTFTSGGQETQYF. CDR3 bases: TGCGCCAGCGGTACCTTTACTAGCGGGGGGCAAGAGACCCAGTACTTC.

This chain links TRBV7-9 with TRBJ1-3; D is undetermined. This CDR3 region has 17 residues. With 5 bases removed from V and 0 bases from J, the gap between germline ends came to 17 bases. CDR1 is SEHNR and CDR2 is FQNEAQ in the germline V gene (reference sequence). This chain's CDR3 is CASSENQQAHSGNTIYF. CDR3 bases: TGTGCCAGCAGCGAAAATCAGCAGGCACACTCTGGAAACACCATATATTTT.

This clonotype was picked up a small number of times. J is TRBJ2-3 and V is TRBV20-1; the match to TRBD2 covers 7 bases. V trimming: 2 bases; J trimming: 5 bases; junction bases outside the gene matches: 7. CDR1 DFQATT and CDR2 SNEGSKA come from the germline V gene (reference sequence). This CDR3 region has 14 residues. CDR3 DNA: TGCAGTGCTAGATCTACAGCGGGGAAAGATACGCAGTATTTT. As protein: CSARSTAGKDTQYF.

There are a few counts of this clonotype. J is TRBJ1-1 and V is TRBV3-1; D gene ambiguous. Germline loops: CDR1 LGHDT, CDR2 YNNKEL (reference sequence). This CDR3 spans 12 amino acids. Trimming removed 4 bases at V and 11 bases at J, with 14 bases between. The CDR3 nucleotides read TGTGCCAGCAGCCCCGGACCAGGTGGGGCTTTCTTT. It encodes CASSPGPGGAFF.